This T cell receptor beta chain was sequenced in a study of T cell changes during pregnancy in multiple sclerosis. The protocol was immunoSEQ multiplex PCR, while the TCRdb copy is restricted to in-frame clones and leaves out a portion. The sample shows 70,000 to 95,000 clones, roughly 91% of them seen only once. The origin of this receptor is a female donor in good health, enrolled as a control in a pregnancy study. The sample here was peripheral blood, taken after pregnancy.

This chain's CDR3 is CASSPLDRVNQPQHF. For the CDR3, the DNA is TGTGCCAGTAGCCCACTCGACAGGGTCAATCAGCCCCAGCATTTT. The gene calls are TRBV19 and TRBJ1-5; 7 bases agree with TRBD1. V gave up 6 bases and J gave up 3 bases; unmatched junction bases: 8. The CDR3 loop spans 15 amino acids. Per germline, CDR1 LNHDA and CDR2 SQIVND (reference sequence).